This TCR beta chain came from a study of shared clonotypes between healthy human individuals. Findings of the study overall: A limitation of the genetic and exposure-history diversity represented arose from few donors. The study found lower generation probabilities in non-shared clonotypes than in those shared by all four donors.

Trimming pared 2 bases from V and 8 bases from J, leaving 13 bases between. This CDR3 is 15 amino acids long. Germline loops: CDR1 SEHNR, CDR2 FQNEAQ (reference sequence). Per sorted-subset replicate PCR, input was approximately 180 ng DNA, representing tens of thousands of T cell genomes. Data came from immunoSEQ multiplex PCR; TCRdb stores just in-frame clones and leaves some out. This table has roughly 2,500,000 clones, 93% appearing once. In the case of this clone: The target antigen is unknown.

The clonotype originates from a man between 18 and 29 years old in good health. Some clones in this sample may be carry-over from other donors' samples. The chain combines TRBV7-9 with TRBJ1-6; TRBD1 is a possible D gene (6 bases). Specimen: naive CD4+ T cells from PBMCs. Described subset: CD45RA+ positively selected. The DNA of the CDR3 is TGTGCCAGCAGCTTACTGGGGGCAACGCATTCACCCCTCCACTTT. Translated, it gives CASSLLGATHSPLHF.